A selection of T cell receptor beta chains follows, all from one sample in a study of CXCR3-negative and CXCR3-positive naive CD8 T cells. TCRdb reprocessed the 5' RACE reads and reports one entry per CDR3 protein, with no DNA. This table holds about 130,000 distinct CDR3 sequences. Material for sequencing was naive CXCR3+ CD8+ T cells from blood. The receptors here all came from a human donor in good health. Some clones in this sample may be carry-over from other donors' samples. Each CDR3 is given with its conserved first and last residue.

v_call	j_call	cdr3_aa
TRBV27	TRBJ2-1	CASSLSGLAGVEFF
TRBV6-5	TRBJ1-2	CASTLGTTNAYGYTF
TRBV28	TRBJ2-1	CASSRPGLAGGEQFF
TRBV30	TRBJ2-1	CAWSVPAGDNEQFF
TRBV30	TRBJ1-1	CAWTEGNTEAFF
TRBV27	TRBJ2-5	CASSLGTSGGRQETQYF
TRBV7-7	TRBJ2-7	CASCLVKTYEQYF
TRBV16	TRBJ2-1	CASIPMGLDYNEQFF
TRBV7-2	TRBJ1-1	CASSQTVANTEAFF
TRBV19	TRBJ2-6	CASTATDSGANVLTF
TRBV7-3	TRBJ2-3	CASSPTGSTDTQYF
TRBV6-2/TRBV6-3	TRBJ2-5	CASSYNPGLAGKETQYF
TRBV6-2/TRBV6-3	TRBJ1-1	CASSPGDRELSEAFF
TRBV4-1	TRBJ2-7	CASSPPPASGERREQYF
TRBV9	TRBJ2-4	CASSVGQENIQYF
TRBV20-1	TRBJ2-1	CRPGTSSYNEQFF
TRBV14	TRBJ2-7	CASSQVSGGAFHEQYF
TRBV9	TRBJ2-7	CASSVGNSYEQYF
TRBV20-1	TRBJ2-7	CSARVPLTAYEQYF
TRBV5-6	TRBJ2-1	CASSIVPSQRNEQFF
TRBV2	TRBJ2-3	CASSTDYTDTQYF
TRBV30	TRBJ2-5	CAAGLRGGETQYF
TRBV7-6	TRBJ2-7	CASPGTLLAPNYEQYF
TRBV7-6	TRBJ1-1	CASSFEPGANTEAFF
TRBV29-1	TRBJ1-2	CSVEDDRGPHYGYTF
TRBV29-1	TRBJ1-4	CSVEGQGEEKLFF
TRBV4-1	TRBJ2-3	CASSQAPDTDTQYF
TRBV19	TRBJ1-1	CASSITGGMNTEAFF
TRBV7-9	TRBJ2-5	CASSLNLAEETQYF
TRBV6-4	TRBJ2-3	CASSDWRDHTQYF
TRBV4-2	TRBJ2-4	CASSGAIKNIQYF
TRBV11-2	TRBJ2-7	CASSSLRQGASKQYF
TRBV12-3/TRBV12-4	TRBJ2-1	CASRQAPYNEQFF
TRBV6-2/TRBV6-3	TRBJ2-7	CATSTRYEQYF
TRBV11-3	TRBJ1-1	CASSFGQNTEAFF
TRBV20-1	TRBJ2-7	CSARGLAGSYEQYF
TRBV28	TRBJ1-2	CASSSLRDRGTNYGYTF
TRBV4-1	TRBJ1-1	CASSQGTGDAFF
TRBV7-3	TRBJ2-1	CASRSSYNEQFF
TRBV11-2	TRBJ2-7	CASSFDPVGLALQQYF
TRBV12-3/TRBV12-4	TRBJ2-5	CASTGRAQETQYF
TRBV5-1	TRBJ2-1	CASSLDSNNEQFF
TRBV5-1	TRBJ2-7	CASREQEAYEQYF
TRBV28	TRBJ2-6	CASSPRRNSGANVLTF
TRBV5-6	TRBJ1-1	CASSYEATEASF